This is a list of T cell receptor beta chains from one sample in a study of T cell responses to AZD1222 COVID-19 vaccine. Some clones are missing from TCRdb's copy, which holds only in-frame ones; the method was immunoSEQ multiplex PCR. The data contain 150,000 to 200,000 clones, around 90% of them singletons. Sequenced material: peripheral blood, taken 28 days after the second AZD1222 dose. The receptors were sampled from an adult who received the AZD1222 COVID-19 vaccine. Each CDR3 is given with its conserved first and last residue. The D gene is left open where the match is weak. Clone size, where shown, is once, few, many, or a class for clones that have expanded.

D gene	V gene	J gene	clone size	CDR3 protein	CDR3 DNA
-	TRBV6-5	TRBJ2-2	-	CASRGRERNTGELFF	TGTGCCAGCAGGGGGCGGGAACGGAACACCGGGGAGCTGTTTTTT
-	TRBV12-3/TRBV12-4	TRBJ1-6	-	CASSLEPGSPLHF	TGTGCCAGCAGTTTAGAACCGGGGTCACCCCTCCACTTT
-	TRBV7-2	TRBJ1-5	-	CASSLAGNNQPQHF	TGTGCCAGCAGCTTAGCTGGGAACAATCAGCCCCAGCATTTT
-	TRBV5-1	TRBJ2-7	-	CASSLWGHEQYF	TGCGCCAGCAGCTTGTGGGGGCACGAGCAGTACTTC
-	TRBV5-1	TRBJ1-1	-	CASSESLGTEAFF	TGCGCCAGCAGCGAGTCCTTGGGCACTGAAGCTTTCTTT
-	TRBV20-1	TRBJ1-1	-	CSASDFREVEAFF	TGCAGTGCTAGTGACTTCAGGGAGGTTGAAGCTTTCTTT
-	TRBV5-1	TRBJ1-3	once	CASSFGGPIDTIYF	TGCGCCAGCAGCTTCGGGGGCCCCATTGACACCATATATTTT
-	TRBV20-1	TRBJ2-3	-	CSAPKDTQYF	TGCAGTGCTCCCAAAGATACGCAGTATTTT
TRBD2	TRBV27	TRBJ2-1	-	CASSTLSGGLYNEQFF	TGTGCCAGCAGTACACTTAGCGGGGGCTTATACAATGAGCAGTTCTTC
-	TRBV6-4	TRBJ1-1	-	CASSTTENTEAFF	TGTGCCAGCAGTACCACAGAGAACACTGAAGCTTTCTTT
-	TRBV11-2	TRBJ1-5	-	CASSTGTQDQPQHF	TGTGCCAGCAGCACCGGGACACAAGATCAGCCCCAGCATTTT
-	TRBV20-1	TRBJ1-2	once	CSAGVNYGYTF	TGCAGTGCCGGGGTGAACTATGGCTACACCTTC
-	TRBV18	TRBJ1-5	-	CASSLSGRPMAQHF	TGTGCCAGCTCACTATCCGGACGGCCCATGGCCCAGCATTTT
-	TRBV6-5	TRBJ2-7	-	CASSYSKGFEQYF	TGTGCCAGCAGTTACTCGAAAGGGTTCGAGCAGTACTTC
-	TRBV1	TRBJ1-5	-	CTSSQGSVNQPQHF	TGCACCAGCAGCCAAGGGTCAGTCAATCAGCCCCAGCATTTT
-	TRBV5-4	TRBJ2-5	once	CASSLVGETQYF	TGTGCCAGCAGCTTGGTGGGAGAGACCCAGTACTTC
TRBD2	TRBV6-5	TRBJ2-3	once	CASSSPAGGTDTQYF	TGTGCCAGCAGCTCCCCGGCGGGGGGAACAGATACGCAGTATTTT
TRBD1	TRBV30	TRBJ1-6	-	CAWSAKQGYNSPLHF	TGTGCCTGGAGTGCGAAACAGGGGTATAATTCACCCCTCCACTTT
-	TRBV19	TRBJ2-2	-	CASSNTGNTGELFF	TGTGCCAGTTCCAACACGGGGAACACCGGGGAGCTGTTTTTT
TRBD1	TRBV25-1	TRBJ1-2	-	CASSLPGGIVGYTF	TGTGCCAGCTCCCTCCCAGGGGGGATTGTAGGCTACACCTTC
TRBD1	TRBV9	TRBJ1-2	-	CASSVDGTGRYGYTF	TGTGCCAGCAGCGTAGATGGGACAGGGCGCTATGGCTACACCTTC
-	TRBV30	TRBJ1-4	-	CAWSTPGDEKLFF	TGTGCCTGGAGTACACCAGGGGATGAAAAACTGTTTTTT
-	TRBV10-3	TRBJ1-6	-	CATLGAGSSYNSPLHF	TGTGCCACCCTCGGAGCGGGGAGCTCCTATAATTCACCCCTCCACTTT
-	TRBV12-5	TRBJ1-1	-	CASGLLGSGVTEAFF	TGTGCTAGTGGTTTGCTCGGGTCCGGGGTCACTGAAGCTTTCTTT
-	TRBV6-2/TRBV6-3	TRBJ1-1	-	CASSYLPGGRTEAFF	TGTGCCAGCAGTTATCTCCCCGGGGGGAGGACTGAAGCTTTCTTT
TRBD1	TRBV18	TRBJ1-5	-	CASSLRDSHQPQHF	TGTGCCAGCTCACTCCGGGACAGCCATCAGCCCCAGCATTTT
TRBD1	TRBV12-3/TRBV12-4	TRBJ1-3	-	CASSPADRDIIYF	TGTGCCAGCAGCCCCGCTGACAGGGACATCATATATTTT
-	TRBV5-8	TRBJ1-1	-	CASSRTAGSTEAFF	TGTGCCAGCAGCCGTACGGCTGGAAGCACTGAAGCTTTCTTT
TRBD1	TRBV19	TRBJ2-3	-	CASSIGDREVDTQYF	TGTGCCAGTAGTATCGGGGACAGGGAAGTAGATACGCAGTATTTT
-	TRBV27	TRBJ2-5	-	CASSRDGETQYF	TGTGCCAGCAGCCGGGACGGAGAGACCCAGTACTTC
-	TRBV10-3	TRBJ1-2	-	CAISESFRAGYGYTF	TGTGCCATCAGTGAGTCTTTCCGGGCGGGCTATGGCTACACCTTC
-	TRBV7-2	TRBJ2-5	-	CASSPNPSETQYF	TGTGCCAGCAGCCCCAACCCCTCGGAGACCCAGTACTTC
-	TRBV7-9	TRBJ1-1	-	CASSSLDLNTEAFF	TGTGCCAGCAGCTCCCTAGACCTGAACACTGAAGCTTTCTTT
TRBD1	TRBV10-3	TRBJ1-2	-	CAIGGTGEWYGYTF	TGTGCCATCGGAGGGACAGGGGAATGGTATGGCTACACCTTC
-	TRBV29-1	TRBJ1-1	-	CSVHRGGNTEAFF	TGCAGCGTTCACCGTGGGGGGAACACTGAAGCTTTCTTT
-	TRBV10-2	TRBJ1-6	-	CPPTTLMRGGDNSPLHF	TGCCCCCCCACGACTCTGATGCGCGGGGGGGATAATTCGCCCCTCCACTTT
TRBD1	TRBV11-3	TRBJ1-1	-	CASSRGQGAETEAFF	TGTGCCAGCAGTCGCGGACAGGGGGCGGAAACTGAAGCTTTCTTT
-	TRBV9	TRBJ2-7	-	CASSPQGNEQYF	TGTGCCAGCAGCCCCCAAGGCAACGAGCAGTACTTC
-	TRBV6-5	TRBJ1-1	-	CASREGGRTEAFF	TGTGCCAGCAGGGAGGGGGGTAGAACTGAAGCTTTCTTT
TRBD2	TRBV6-5	TRBJ2-1	-	CASRKRGDYNEQFF	TGTGCCAGCAGAAAGCGGGGGGACTACAATGAGCAGTTCTTC
-	TRBV12-5	TRBJ1-1	-	CASGLSHKGNTEAFF	TGTGCTAGTGGTTTGTCCCATAAGGGGAACACTGAAGCTTTCTTT
TRBD1	TRBV11-3	TRBJ1-3	-	CASSTGQGNTIYF	TGTGCCAGCAGCACGGGACAGGGAAACACCATATATTTT
-	TRBV7-8	TRBJ2-1	-	CASSSQPRGLLRDEQFF	TGTGCCAGCAGCTCCCAACCGAGAGGGCTCCTTCGCGATGAGCAGTTCTTC
-	TRBV12-5	TRBJ2-2	-	CASGFQNTGELFF	TGTGCTAGTGGTTTTCAGAACACCGGGGAGCTGTTTTTT
-	TRBV11-2	TRBJ2-6	-	CASSPRGAVLSGANVLTF	TGTGCCAGCAGCCCACGAGGGGCCGTCCTCTCTGGGGCCAACGTCCTGACTTTC
TRBD1	TRBV5-1	TRBJ1-3	-	CASSSISQGAPGNTIYF	TGCGCCAGCAGCTCGATATCTCAGGGGGCGCCTGGAAACACCATATATTTT
TRBD1	TRBV15	TRBJ1-1	-	CATSREGRGGTEAFF	TGTGCCACCAGCAGAGAGGGCAGGGGGGGCACTGAAGCTTTCTTT
-	TRBV30	TRBJ1-1	few	CAWSVRGFNTEAFF	TGTGCCTGGAGTGTACGAGGGTTCAACACTGAAGCTTTCTTT
-	TRBV7-9	TRBJ1-6	-	CASSAWTDNSPLHF	TGTGCCAGCAGCGCTTGGACGGATAATTCACCCCTCCACTTT
-	TRBV25-1	TRBJ2-7	-	CASAGDFYEQYF	TGTGCCAGCGCCGGGGACTTCTACGAGCAGTACTTC
-	TRBV29-1	TRBJ1-1	once	CSVVGPTNTEAFF	TGCAGCGTTGTAGGGCCAACTAACACTGAAGCTTTCTTT
TRBD2	TRBV5-1	TRBJ2-3	-	CASSSPGTSLNTQYF	TGCGCCAGCAGCTCCCCAGGGACTAGCCTTAATACGCAGTATTTT
-	TRBV20-1	TRBJ2-5	-	CSASRAPQETQYF	TGCAGTGCTAGTCGCGCGCCCCAAGAGACCCAGTACTTC